These 15 T cell receptor beta chains originate from one sample sequenced in a study of vaccination and CD4 T cells after COVID-19. These TCRs' antigens remain unknown. Specified treatment: approximately nine-day PBMC culture with coronavirus spike peptide pools or control peptides (ViraFEST assay). CD4+ T cells that had been cultured provided DNA sequenced with the Oncomine TCR Beta short-read assay. TCRdb itself ran the PCR reads through MiXCR, one entry per CDR3 protein. This table has 17,000 or so distinct CDR3 sequences, roughly 30% appearing once. The sequencing input was cultured CD4+ T cells from blood. The source of these receptors is a human donor with COVID-19.

The gene calls are TRBV6-1 and TRBJ1-2; no reliable D call. The germline V and J ends were trimmed by 5 bases and 5 bases, with 9 bases remaining between them. CDR1 and CDR2 from the germline V gene are MNHNS and SASEGT. The CDR3 has 12 residues. This CDR3 is CASSPGSYGYTF. CDR3 coding DNA: TGTGCCAGCAGTCCGGGCTCATATGGCTACACCTTC.

The chain links TRBV2 to TRBJ2-1; D not certain. V lost 7 bases, J lost 5 bases, and 9 bases lay in between. CDR3 length: 12 amino acids. Germline CDR1 is SNHLY and CDR2 is FYNNEI. Here the CDR3 reads CASTQGNNEQFF. The CDR3 DNA is TGTGCCAGCACCCAAGGAAACAATGAGCAGTTCTTC.

The J gene is TRBJ1-1, the V gene TRBV20-1; tentatively, D is TRBD1 (6 bases). CDR1 is DFQATT and CDR2 is SNEGSKA in the germline V gene (reference sequence). There are 12 residues in the CDR3. The V end was cut by 6 bases, the J end by 10 bases, with 18 bases between. CDR3 sequence reads: CSAEQGSRGAFF. The CDR3 region has the DNA TGCAGTGCCGAACAGGGATCAAGGGGAGCTTTCTTT.

J is TRBJ1-1 and V is TRBV6-7; D remains unclear. TRBV6-7 is an ORF, and what it does is uncertain. V lost 5 bases and J 7 bases, leaving 8 bases between the germline ends. There are 11 residues in the CDR3. The CDR3 loop is CASSNDGEAFF. DNA for the CDR3: TGTGCCAGCAGTAACGACGGTGAAGCTTTCTTT.

The chain joins TRBV6-2 or TRBV6-3 to TRBJ2-2; 8 nucleotides match TRBD2. In germline, CDR1 is MNHEY, CDR2 SVGEGT. The CDR3 length is 16 residues. V was pared by 6 bases and J by 1 base, with 7 bases of the junction left unmatched. In DNA, the CDR3 is TGTGCCAGCAGCAGAATTAGCGGGGAGAACACCGGGGAGCTGTTTTTT. Translating it yields CASSRISGENTGELFF.

This clonotype was seen a few times. This rearrangement joins TRBV7-2 to TRBJ2-5; 8 bases are a match to TRBD1. Trimming at V came to 5 bases and at J to 2 bases, leaving 7 bases not matched to a gene. CDR1 and CDR2 from the germline V gene are SGHTA and FQGNSA. This CDR3 is built from 15 residues. The CDR3 nucleotides are TGTGCCAGCAGCCTCCGGGACAGGCCTCAAGAGACCCAGTACTTC. Amino acids: CASSLRDRPQETQYF. Based on the CDR3 plus reference TRBV7-2 and TRBJ2-5, the full variable domain is GAGVSQSPSNKVTEKGKDVELRCDPISGHTALYWYRQSLGQGLEFLIYFQGNSAPDKSGLPSDRFSAERTGGSVSTLTIQRTQQEDSAVYLCASSLRDRPQETQYFGPGTRLLVL.

The J gene is TRBJ2-3, the V gene TRBV7-2; D remains ambiguous. The CDR3 contains 12 residues. Trimming removed 3 bases from V and 6 bases from J, with 7 bases in between. CDR1 and CDR2 from the germline V gene are SGHTA and FQGNSA. Here the CDR3 DNA reads TGTGCCAGCAGCTTTTCCGGGGATACGCAGTATTTT. The encoded protein is CASSFSGDTQYF.

The J gene is TRBJ2-7, the V gene TRBV6-2 or TRBV6-3, with D tentatively TRBD1 (5 bases). The CDR3 loop spans 14 amino acids. V was cut by 1 base and J by 5 bases, with 12 bases left in between. From germline, CDR1 is MNHEY and CDR2 SVGEGT. The CDR3 DNA sequence: TGTGCCAGCAGTTACTGGCAGGGCTCGCACGAGCAGTACTTC. Translation gives CASSYWQGSHEQYF.

The gene calls are TRBV11-2 and TRBJ1-1, with D unresolved. The CDR3 contains 10 residues. Germline assignment: CDR1 SGHAT and CDR2 FQNNGV. The V end lost 3 bases, the J end lost 8 bases, and 4 bases lay between the germline ends. The CDR3 is CASSLVEAFF. CDR3 coding DNA: TGTGCCAGCAGCTTGGTCGAAGCTTTCTTT.

This clonotype was counted between two and nine times. This chain connects TRBV5-5 to TRBJ2-2, with 7 bases lining up with TRBD1. The CDR3 has 18 residues. Trimming at V came to 0 bases and at J to 9 bases, leaving 17 bases not matched to a gene. CDR1 and CDR2 (germline): SGHKS, YYEKEE (reference sequence). In DNA form, the CDR3 reads TGTGCCAGCAGCTTGGGGGAATCCGGGACAGCTGTACAAAGGGAGCTGTTTTTT. This encodes CASSLGESGTAVQRELFF.

This clonotype has just a few counts. V usage is TRBV2 and J usage is TRBJ1-2, with D unresolved. Germline V gene sequence: CDR1 SNHLY, CDR2 FYNNEI. The CDR3 sequence is 13 residues long. V dropped 4 bases and J dropped 4 bases, with 10 bases sitting between them. The CDR3 DNA reads TGTGCCAGCAGTGTAGGCAACGGCTATGGCTACACCTTC. It is translated as CASSVGNGYGYTF.

Regarding this clonotype: Possible read error: a much larger clone is one base away. The chain links TRBV27 to TRBJ1-5, with 7 bases matching TRBD1. The J segment lost 1 base and the V segment lost 7 bases, leaving 16 bases of the junction unmatched. This CDR3 is 18 amino acids long. The germline V gene encodes CDR1 MNHEY and CDR2 SMNVEV (reference sequence). CDR3 DNA: TGTGCCAGCATTAAGTTAGGAGGGACAGCCCTAAGCAATCAGCCCCAGCATTTT. It specifies CASIKLGGTALSNQPQHF.

By share, this clonotype ranks as medium-sized. The chain couples TRBV27 to TRBJ1-6; D unresolved. The ends were cut back, 5 bases at V and 7 bases at J, with 9 bases in the middle. The germline V gene encodes CDR1 MNHEY and CDR2 SMNVEV (reference sequence). The CDR3 spans 13 residues. The CDR3 loop reads CASSPARNSPLHF. In nucleotides, the CDR3 is TGTGCCAGCAGTCCGGCCCGAAATTCACCCCTCCACTTT.

The genes are TRBV4-3 and TRBJ1-2, with TRBD1 identical over 7 bases. The V segment lost 0 bases and the J segment 5 bases; nucleotides outside the gene matches: 9. Germline CDR1 LGHNA, CDR2 YSLEER. The CDR3 length is 16 residues. This chain's CDR3 is CASSQDLTGSRYGYTF. The CDR3 DNA follows: TGCGCCAGCAGCCAAGACCTGACAGGGAGTCGGTATGGCTACACCTTC.

This clonotype has only a few counts. This chain joins TRBV20-1 and TRBJ1-1; TRBD1 might be the D (5 bases). V lost 4 bases and J lost 5, with 11 bases in between. This CDR3 has 12 amino acids. The V gene's germline CDR1 is DFQATT and CDR2 SNEGSKA (reference sequence). CDR3 loop: CSATGTRTEAFF. The CDR3 DNA is TGCAGTGCTACAGGGACCCGGACTGAAGCTTTCTTT.